This entry concerns a single TCR beta chain. Its antigen is still unknown. This record comes from a study of graft-versus-host responses after intestinal transplantation. Study context: All recipients were given anti-thymocyte globulin induction, and tacrolimus and steroids were then administered for approximately 3 years.

Germline lookup yields CDR1 MNHNS and CDR2 SASEGT. V was trimmed by 2 bases and J by 4 bases, leaving 14 bases between them. The CDR3 consists of 15 residues. Sequencing was performed with immunoSEQ multiplex PCR; in TCRdb, only in-frame clones are kept and a portion is missing. The repertoire holds around 100,000 clones, roughly 87% seen once, with 0.85% to 1% in the top ten. The study, taken as a whole, reports: There was an association between peak levels of circulating GvH clones and early post-transplant HvG declines. When patients had graft-donor T cell macrochimerism, their allografts held high graft-versus-host to host-versus-graft clonal ratios.

This TCR was recovered from a human donor who was the organ donor for an intestinal transplant. This sequence joins TRBV6-1 and TRBJ1-1, with D possibly being TRBD1 (6 bases). Sequenced here: unstimulated CD4+ T cells sorted from spleen or lymph node cells, sampled before transplant. The CDR3 region has the DNA TGTGCCAGCAGTGAAAGGTTCGTGGGGGCCACTGAAGCTTTCTTT. Translated, it gives CASSERFVGATEAFF.